This T cell receptor beta chain was recovered during a study of blood T cells in healthy people across ages. The CDR3 totals 15 residues. The germline V gene encodes CDR1 MNHNS and CDR2 SASEGT. This clonotype has only one observation. One junction end disagrees with the germline gene, perhaps due to a read error. A sample-barcoded 5' primer and a J-beta primer mix were used in a second PCR of roughly 7 to 11 cycles. TCRdb processed the 5' RACE reads anew with MiXCR; each CDR3 protein has one entry. The sample holds about a million distinct CDR3 sequences; around 46% are singletons and the top ten take roughly an eighth.

The sequenced sample consisted of blood. This chain joins TRBV6-1 and TRBJ1-2; D perhaps matches TRBD1 (5 bases). The receptor comes from a man younger than 45 in good health. The CDR3 DNA is TGTGCCAGCAGCGAAGGAGCAGGGCCCAACTATGGCTACACCTTC. Translated: CASSEGAGPNYGYTF.